Below, 27 T cell receptor beta chains from the same sample are listed, as sequenced in a study of OX40 agonist ivuxolimab in advanced cancers. Sequenced by immunoSEQ multiplex PCR; TCRdb stores in-frame clones only, minus some. The top ten clones hold around 1.9% of a sample with tens of thousands of clones, roughly four fifths of them seen once. Source: CD4+ or CD8+ T cells sorted from blood, taken in a trial of the OX40 agonist ivuxolimab. These TCRs come from an adult with an advanced solid tumor such as melanoma, head and neck, liver or kidney cancer.

This rearrangement joins TRBV29-1 to TRBJ1-1, with D perhaps matching TRBD1 (5 bases). Germline CDR1 reads SQVTM; CDR2 reads ANQGSEA. The CDR3 loop spans 13 amino acids. V gave up 8 bases and J gave up 4 bases, with 17 bases separating them. The CDR3 DNA reads TGCAGCTCCTCCACTTCGACAGCCACTGAAGCTTTCTTT. Translated: CSSSTSTATEAFF.

This clone has just one count. The chain combines TRBV15 with TRBJ2-7; a possible D gene is TRBD1 (6 bases). Germline values: CDR1 LNHNV, CDR2 YYDKDF (reference sequence). Trimming stripped 1 base from V and 5 bases from J, with 18 bases between. This CDR3 region has 16 residues. CDR3: CATSRGGGAFANEQYF. The CDR3 nucleotides read TGTGCCACCAGCAGAGGTGGGGGCGCTTTCGCTAACGAGCAGTACTTC.

The chain links TRBV5-4 to TRBJ2-3; 11 bases agree with TRBD2. CDR1 is SGHNT and CDR2 is YYREEE in the germline V gene (reference sequence). The ends lost 0 bases at V and 1 base at J; junction bases unmatched: 4. This CDR3 comprises 17 residues. The CDR3 here is CASSLERTSGRTDTQYF. The CDR3 DNA reads as TGTGCCAGCAGCTTGGAGCGGACTAGCGGGCGCACAGATACGCAGTATTTT.

The chain carries TRBV2 and TRBJ2-7; 11 positions agree with TRBD1. Germline V CDR1 and CDR2: SNHLY, FYNNEI. The CDR3 is made up of 14 amino acids. The junction had 2 bases not matched to a gene; V was cut back by 4 bases and J by 3 bases. CDR3 region: CASSGDRGIYEQYF. DNA of the CDR3: TGTGCCAGCAGTGGGGACAGGGGGATCTACGAGCAGTACTTC.

This chain's CDR3 is CSASIGYGYTF. The CDR3 DNA sequence: TGCAGTGCTTCTATCGGGTATGGCTACACCTTC. The J gene is TRBJ1-2, the V gene TRBV20-1; no clear D. The CDR3 runs 11 residues. V lost 5 bases to trimming and J lost 5 bases, with 9 bases between them. The germline V gene encodes CDR1 DFQATT and CDR2 SNEGSKA (reference sequence).

J is TRBJ2-1 and V is TRBV7-2; D may be TRBD2 (6 bases). CDR1 and CDR2 (germline): SGHTA, FQGNSA. V shed 5 bases and J shed 1 base, with 15 bases lying between them. This CDR3 has 16 residues. CDR3 DNA: TGTGCCAGCAGCCTGCTAGGGAGGACGTCCTACAATGAGCAGTTCTTC. Amino acids: CASSLLGRTSYNEQFF.

The chain is built from TRBV5-4 and TRBJ1-1; D is undetermined. Trimming stripped 4 bases from V and 4 bases from J, with 20 bases between. Germline V gives CDR1 SGHNT, CDR2 YYREEE (reference sequence). This CDR3 has 16 residues. This CDR3 reads CASSPLGRVVFTEAFF. CDR3 bases: TGTGCCAGCAGCCCGCTCGGTAGGGTAGTGTTCACTGAAGCTTTCTTT.

The genes are TRBV5-1 and TRBJ1-1, with TRBD1 as a possible D gene (6 bases). Germline V gene sequence: CDR1 SGHRS, CDR2 YFSETQ. Deletions cut 4 bases from V and 0 bases from J, with 13 bases between. The CDR3 covers 15 residues. The CDR3 region has the DNA TGCGCCAGCAGCGTAGGACAGTACATGAACACTGAAGCTTTCTTT. Protein sequence: CASSVGQYMNTEAFF.

The CDR3 loop reads CASSQEGVPGETQYF. In DNA form, the CDR3 reads TGCGCCAGCAGCCAAGAGGGAGTACCAGGGGAGACCCAGTACTTC. This sequence joins TRBV4-1 and TRBJ2-5; D might be TRBD1 or TRBD2, each matching 5 bases. Deletions cut 0 bases from V and 5 bases from J, with 13 bases between. The CDR3 runs 15 residues. Germline lookup yields CDR1 MGHRA and CDR2 YSYEKL.

This chain connects TRBV12-5 to TRBJ1-4; TRBD1 matches 7 bases. The CDR3 runs to 15 residues. Trimming took 0 bases from V and 8 from J; bases not matched to a gene: 6. Germline values: CDR1 LGHNT, CDR2 FRNRAP. The CDR3 DNA follows: TGTGCTAGTGGTTTGGTAGCAGGGGGACGAGAAAAACTGTTTTTT. Protein sequence: CASGLVAGGREKLFF.

The V gene is TRBV7-7, the J gene TRBJ2-7, with 8 bases aligning to TRBD1. The ends lost 3 bases at V and 8 bases at J; junction bases unmatched: 6. The CDR3 has 13 residues. Germline V CDR1 and CDR2: SSHAT, FNYEAQ (reference sequence). CDR3: CASSLTGEGKQYF. DNA of the CDR3: TGTGCCAGCAGCTTGACAGGGGAAGGGAAGCAGTACTTC. The full variable domain, with the rest looked up from reference TRBV7-7 and TRBJ2-7, is GAGVSQSPRYKVTKRGQDVTLRCDPISSHATLYWYQQALGQGPEFLTYFNYEAQPDKSGLPSDRFSAERPEGSISTLTIQRTEQRDSAMYRCASSLTGEGKQYFGPGTRLTVT.

The chain has TRBV7-2 and TRBJ2-3, with 7 bases aligning to TRBD1. Germline V gene sequence: CDR1 SGHTA, CDR2 FQGNSA. With V trimmed by 5 bases and J by 2 bases, 19 bases remained unmatched. CDR3 length: 19 residues. Here the CDR3 reads CASSLLQPGQRPYTDTQYF. In DNA form, the CDR3 reads TGTGCCAGCAGCCTACTACAACCGGGACAGAGACCTTACACAGATACGCAGTATTTT.

This clone was observed once. This sequence joins TRBV29-1 and TRBJ2-3; 9 bases fit TRBD1. The CDR3 runs to 14 residues. Germline lookup yields CDR1 SQVTM and CDR2 ANQGSEA. V dropped 6 bases and J dropped 5; count of bases not matched to a gene: 9. The CDR3 loop is CSVVDRGRGDTQYF. For the CDR3, the DNA is TGCAGCGTGGTGGACAGGGGCCGGGGAGATACGCAGTATTTT.

V and J are TRBV4-1 and TRBJ1-5, with TRBD1 matching over 9 bases. The V gene's germline CDR1 is MGHRA and CDR2 YSYEKL. CDR3 size: 18 residues. The V and J ends lost 4 bases and 0 bases, in that order; junction bases with no gene match: 10. CDR3 sequence reads: CASSRRQGDATSNQPQHF. The CDR3, as DNA: TGCGCCAGCAGCCGCCGACAGGGGGATGCGACTAGCAATCAGCCCCAGCATTTT.

This clone has only a few counts. The chain combines TRBV4-1 with TRBJ1-1; D not resolved. Trimming cost V 4 bases and J 2 bases, with 17 bases left between them. Germline loops: CDR1 MGHRA, CDR2 YSYEKL. The CDR3 totals 16 residues. The CDR3 protein is CASSPYRGRDNTEAFF. DNA of the CDR3: TGCGCCAGCAGCCCATATCGAGGTCGGGATAACACTGAAGCTTTCTTT.

V is TRBV28 and J is TRBJ1-1, with D possibly being TRBD1 (6 bases). Per the germline V gene, CDR1 is MDHEN and CDR2 is SYDVKM. The V end lost 7 bases, the J end lost 0 bases, and 9 bases lay between the germline ends. The CDR3 consists of 13 residues. CDR3: CASMGDMNTEAFF. Here the CDR3 DNA reads TGTGCCAGCATGGGGGACATGAACACTGAAGCTTTCTTT. Combining the CDR3 with reference TRBV28 and TRBJ1-1 gives the whole variable domain DVKVTQSSRYLVKRTGEKVFLECVQDMDHENMFWYRQDPGLGLRLIYFSYDVKMKEKGDIPEGYSVSREKKERFSLILESASTNQTSMYLCASMGDMNTEAFFGQGTRLTVV.

The genes are TRBV6-1 and TRBJ1-2; 12 bases fit TRBD1. The CDR3 loop spans 17 amino acids. Per the germline V gene, CDR1 is MNHNS and CDR2 is SASEGT. The V segment lost 4 bases and the J segment 2 bases; nucleotides outside the gene matches: 8. The CDR3 sequence: CASSARDRGLVNYGYTF. CDR3 DNA: TGTGCCAGCAGTGCCCGGGACAGGGGGCTGGTAAACTATGGCTACACCTTC.

The chain has TRBV6-6 and TRBJ1-3; D possibly corresponds to TRBD1 (5 bases). CDR3 length: 15 amino acids. V dropped 5 bases and J dropped 7 bases, with 18 bases sitting between them. In germline, CDR1 is MNHNY, CDR2 SVGAGI (reference sequence). This CDR3 is CASSSRTRVGNTIYF. Here the CDR3 DNA reads TGTGCCAGCAGTAGCCGGACACGCGTTGGGAACACCATATATTTT.

This clone was detected once. V gene TRBV4-3 combines with J gene TRBJ2-1, with 10 bases that match TRBD2. Losses at the gene ends were 0 bases for V and 8 bases for J; bases not matched to a gene: 7. CDR1 is LGHNA, CDR2 YSLEER, per germline. The CDR3 sequence is 16 residues long. The CDR3 coding sequence is TGCGCCAGCAGCCAAGATCGGAGCGGGGGGGCCTATGAGCAGTTCTTC. Translated: CASSQDRSGGAYEQFF.

This clone was picked up a small number of times. The chain employs TRBV7-8 and TRBJ2-5; D call uncertain. Trimming left V 5 bases short and J 5 bases short, with 12 bases between. CDR3 length: 13 residues. CDR1 SGHVS and CDR2 FQNEAQ come from the germline V gene. The CDR3, as DNA: TGTGCCAGCAGCCCCTCGGTTCGGGAGACCCAGTACTTC. It yields the protein CASSPSVRETQYF.

The rearrangement joins TRBV27 to TRBJ2-1; no clear D. CDR1 MNHEY and CDR2 SMNVEV come from the germline V gene (reference sequence). Between the trimmed V and J ends, which lost 4 bases and 6 bases, there was a span of 13 bases. This CDR3 has 14 amino acids. For the CDR3, the DNA is TGTGCCAGCAGTTCACCCGGCATTAGCAATGAGCAGTTCTTC. Its translation: CASSSPGISNEQFF.

This sequence joins TRBV6-1 and TRBJ1-1; 7 bases match TRBD1. CDR1 and CDR2 (germline): MNHNS, SASEGT. J gave up 6 bases and V 2 bases, and 3 bases lay outside the gene matches. There are 13 residues in the CDR3. The CDR3 region has the DNA TGTGCCAGCAGTGAAAGGGGGCGGTCTGAAGCTTTCTTT. Its protein is CASSERGRSEAFF.

This clone has a handful of counts. The rearrangement joins TRBV27 to TRBJ1-2, with 7 bases identical to TRBD1. V lost 5 bases to trimming and J lost 8 bases; unmatched junction nucleotides: 14. Germline assignment: CDR1 MNHEY and CDR2 SMNVEV (reference sequence). The CDR3 totals 15 residues. The CDR3 protein is CASSNMGQLLGGYTF. CDR3 coding DNA: TGTGCCAGCAGTAACATGGGACAGTTGCTCGGAGGCTACACCTTC.

The V and J genes are TRBV6-1 and TRBJ1-2; possible D gene TRBD1, 6 bases. CDR3 size: 14 residues. The germline V gene has CDR1 MNHNS and CDR2 SASEGT. V was pared by 0 bases and J by 7 bases, with 12 bases between. CDR3 sequence (DNA): TGTGCCAGCAGTGAAGCGGGGGGGCTGGGTGGCTACACCTTC. This gives the protein CASSEAGGLGGYTF.

The chain joins TRBV10-3 to TRBJ1-1; D might be TRBD1 (6 bases). The CDR3 is made up of 11 amino acids. Germline lookup yields CDR1 ENHRY and CDR2 SYGVKD. V lost 6 bases and J lost 10, with 12 bases in between. For the CDR3, the DNA is TGTGCCATCAGCACAGGGTTTATAGCTTTCTTT. Translating gives CAISTGFIAFF.

This sequence joins TRBV5-1 and TRBJ1-2, with D unresolved. The CDR3 totals 16 residues. With 0 bases removed from V and 2 bases from J, the gap between germline ends came to 14 bases. CDR1 SGHRS and CDR2 YFSETQ come from the germline V gene. The DNA of the CDR3 is TGCGCCAGCAGCTTGGGGATGCCCCCCCAGAACTATGGCTACACCTTC. It specifies CASSLGMPPQNYGYTF.

This chain's CDR3 is CASAAQAGVGETQYF. As DNA, the CDR3 is TGCGCCAGCGCAGCCCAAGCCGGGGTGGGAGAGACCCAGTACTTC. The V and J genes are TRBV5-1 and TRBJ2-5; D perhaps matches TRBD2 (5 bases). V was pared by 7 bases and J by 4 bases, with 20 bases between. The CDR3 has 15 residues. Germline CDR1 and CDR2: SGHRS and YFSETQ.